These T cell receptor beta chains were read from a single sample in a study of T cell responses to AZD1222 COVID-19 vaccine. The method was immunoSEQ multiplex PCR; TCRdb's version includes in-frame clones alone and lacks a portion of them. The table lists some 140,000 clones, 65% to 90% of them singletons. The specimen comprised peripheral blood, sampled 28 days after the second dose of the MenACWY control vaccine. The receptors derive from an adult who received the MenACWY meningococcal vaccine as a control. The CDR3 runs from the conserved cysteine through the conserved F or W. D genes are given only for firm matches. Clone size appears in some rows only: once, few, many, or a class for an expanded clone.

size: NA; J: TRBJ1-2; V: TRBV15; D: NA; CDR3: CATSRDPGPVTF; DNA: TGTGCCACCAGCAGAGATCCCGGCCCAGTGACCTTC
size: NA; J: TRBJ1-4; V: TRBV29-1; D: NA; CDR3: CSVDEGGFRGLFF; DNA: TGCAGCGTTGATGAGGGAGGCTTTCGAGGACTGTTTTTT
size: NA; J: TRBJ2-2; V: TRBV5-1; D: NA; CDR3: CASSPSTARLNTGELFF; DNA: TGCGCCAGCAGCCCATCCACGGCCCGTTTGAACACCGGGGAGCTGTTTTTT
size: NA; J: TRBJ1-1; V: TRBV10-3; D: TRBD1; CDR3: CAIRRQGASTEAFF; DNA: TGTGCCATCAGAAGACAGGGGGCAAGCACTGAAGCTTTCTTT
size: once; J: TRBJ2-5; V: TRBV11-2; D: TRBD2; CDR3: CASSFSRLAGAQETQYF; DNA: TGTGCCAGCAGCTTTTCTCGACTAGCGGGGGCACAAGAGACCCAGTACTTC
size: NA; J: TRBJ1-3; V: TRBV5-1; D: NA; CDR3: CASRMGGGVAGNTIYF; DNA: TGCGCCAGCCGGATGGGGGGAGGCGTTGCTGGAAACACCATATATTTT
size: few; J: TRBJ2-6; V: TRBV7-2; D: NA; CDR3: CASSLAAGGTGANVLTF; DNA: TGTGCCAGCAGCTTAGCGGCGGGCGGGACTGGGGCCAACGTCCTGACTTTC
size: NA; J: TRBJ2-4; V: TRBV20-1; D: NA; CDR3: CSASGLARAKNIQYF; DNA: TGCAGTGCCAGTGGACTTGCCAGGGCCAAAAACATTCAGTACTTC
size: NA; J: TRBJ2-2; V: TRBV24-1; D: TRBD1; CDR3: CATSLTGGTGELFF; DNA: TGTGCCACCAGCTTGACAGGGGGAACCGGGGAGCTGTTTTTT
size: once; J: TRBJ1-2; V: TRBV7-9; D: TRBD1; CDR3: CASSLRDSDGYTF; DNA: TGTGCCAGCAGCCTCCGGGACAGTGATGGCTACACCTTC
size: NA; J: TRBJ2-1; V: TRBV5-8; D: NA; CDR3: CASSLAGRYGNEQFF; DNA: TGTGCCAGCAGCTTGGCTGGGAGGTACGGCAATGAGCAGTTCTTC
size: few; J: TRBJ1-6; V: TRBV14; D: NA; CDR3: CASSQPPSPLHF; DNA: TGTGCCAGCAGCCAACCGCCCTCACCCCTCCACTTT
size: NA; J: TRBJ2-3; V: TRBV5-4; D: NA; CDR3: CASTEGAGTDTQYF; DNA: TGTGCCAGCACCGAGGGGGCGGGGACAGATACGCAGTATTTT
size: NA; J: TRBJ2-7; V: TRBV5-4; D: NA; CDR3: CASSRETGAFYEQYF; DNA: TGTGCCAGCAGCCGAGAAACAGGAGCCTTTTACGAGCAGTACTTC
size: NA; J: TRBJ2-3; V: TRBV24-1; D: TRBD1; CDR3: CATSDPGQGTDTQYF; DNA: TGTGCCACCAGTGACCCGGGACAGGGCACAGATACGCAGTATTTT
size: few; J: TRBJ1-1; V: TRBV5-4; D: TRBD1; CDR3: CASSPQGARSTEAFF; DNA: TGTGCCAGCAGCCCACAGGGGGCGCGTAGCACTGAAGCTTTCTTT
size: NA; J: TRBJ1-2; V: TRBV7-9; D: TRBD1; CDR3: CATGGRDRDHYGYTF; DNA: TGTGCCACCGGCGGCCGGGACAGAGATCACTATGGCTACACCTTC
size: NA; J: TRBJ1-5; V: TRBV6-2/TRBV6-3; D: NA; CDR3: CASSQQGIDNQPQHF; DNA: TGTGCCAGCAGCCAACAGGGAATAGACAATCAGCCCCAGCATTTT
size: NA; J: TRBJ1-1; V: TRBV9; D: TRBD1; CDR3: CASTPAGQGARMDTEAFF; DNA: TGTGCCAGCACCCCTGCTGGGCAGGGGGCGAGGATGGACACTGAAGCTTTCTTT
size: NA; J: TRBJ2-7; V: TRBV18; D: NA; CDR3: CASSPQSREQYF; DNA: TGTGCCAGCTCACCCCAGAGTAGGGAGCAGTACTTC
size: NA; J: TRBJ1-2; V: TRBV14; D: TRBD1; CDR3: CASSPGTDANYGYTF; DNA: TGTGCCAGCAGCCCAGGGACAGACGCTAACTATGGCTACACCTTC
size: NA; J: TRBJ2-7; V: TRBV29-1; D: TRBD1; CDR3: CSVIGTGVYEQYF; DNA: TGCAGCGTAATAGGGACAGGGGTGTACGAGCAGTACTTC
size: NA; J: TRBJ2-2; V: TRBV21-1; D: NA; CDR3: CASSKGQNFSGTHTGELFF; DNA: TGTGCCAGCAGCAAAGGGCAGAACTTTAGCGGGACCCACACCGGGGAGCTGTTTTTT
size: NA; J: TRBJ1-4; V: TRBV5-6; D: NA; CDR3: CASSGRGLATNEKLFF; DNA: TGTGCCAGCAGCGGGAGGGGTTTGGCAACTAATGAAAAACTGTTTTTT
size: NA; J: TRBJ2-5; V: TRBV29-1; D: TRBD1; CDR3: CSVDDRGKTQYF; DNA: TGCAGCGTTGACGACAGGGGGAAGACCCAGTACTTC
size: NA; J: TRBJ1-5; V: TRBV24-1; D: NA; CDR3: CATSSVGSNQPQHF; DNA: TGTGCCACCAGTTCGGTGGGGAGCAATCAGCCCCAGCATTTT
size: few; J: TRBJ2-7; V: TRBV19; D: NA; CDR3: CARATPREQYF; DNA: TGTGCCAGAGCGACACCGCGTGAGCAGTACTTC
size: NA; J: TRBJ1-1; V: TRBV2; D: NA; CDR3: CASSEALNRLDTEAFF; DNA: TGTGCCAGCAGTGAAGCGTTAAACAGGTTAGACACTGAAGCTTTCTTT
size: NA; J: TRBJ1-5; V: TRBV7-9; D: NA; CDR3: CASSRGGVSSNQPQHF; DNA: TGTGCCAGCAGCCGGGGTGGGGTCAGTAGCAATCAGCCCCAGCATTTT
size: NA; J: TRBJ2-3; V: TRBV7-8; D: NA; CDR3: CASSRSGAGAGDTQYF; DNA: TGTGCCAGCAGCCGTTCGGGGGCGGGGGCAGGAGATACGCAGTATTTT
size: NA; J: TRBJ1-5; V: TRBV28; D: NA; CDR3: CASRLLVGGGNQPQHF; DNA: TGTGCCAGCAGACTCCTTGTGGGGGGTGGCAATCAGCCCCAGCATTTT
size: NA; J: TRBJ2-7; V: TRBV7-2; D: TRBD2; CDR3: CASIVGLAGEGRYEQYF; DNA: TGTGCCAGCATCGTGGGACTAGCGGGAGAGGGCCGCTACGAGCAGTACTTC
size: NA; J: TRBJ1-5; V: TRBV2; D: NA; CDR3: CASTQSDSLQPQHF; DNA: TGTGCCAGCACCCAATCGGACAGCCTTCAGCCCCAGCATTTT
size: NA; J: TRBJ2-3; V: TRBV7-2; D: TRBD2; CDR3: CASSPKTSGRWDTQYF; DNA: TGTGCCAGCAGCCCTAAGACTAGCGGGAGGTGGGATACGCAGTATTTT
size: few; J: TRBJ1-1; V: TRBV7-9; D: NA; CDR3: CASSLAGSWRVRNTEAFF; DNA: TGTGCCAGCAGCTTAGCGGGCTCGTGGAGGGTGAGGAACACTGAAGCTTTCTTT
size: NA; J: TRBJ1-5; V: TRBV6-2/TRBV6-3; D: TRBD1; CDR3: CASSYSALTGFRPQHF; DNA: TGTGCCAGCAGTTACTCGGCACTGACAGGGTTTCGGCCCCAGCATTTT
size: NA; J: TRBJ1-2; V: TRBV6-6; D: TRBD1; CDR3: CATELRQGGYGYTF; DNA: TGTGCCACCGAGTTACGACAGGGGGGCTATGGCTACACCTTC
size: few; J: TRBJ2-1; V: TRBV7-2; D: NA; CDR3: CASRGQGWNEQFF; DNA: TGTGCCAGCCGGGGGCAGGGCTGGAATGAGCAGTTCTTC
size: NA; J: TRBJ2-1; V: TRBV7-9; D: NA; CDR3: CASSPGALSDEQFF; DNA: TGTGCCAGCAGCCCGGGAGCCCTAAGCGATGAGCAGTTCTTC
size: NA; J: TRBJ1-2; V: TRBV7-9; D: TRBD1; CDR3: CASSFRGQGDYGYTF; DNA: TGTGCCAGCAGCTTCAGGGGACAGGGGGACTATGGCTACACCTTC
size: NA; J: TRBJ1-1; V: TRBV14; D: NA; CDR3: CASSFTTRTEAFF; DNA: TGTGCCAGCAGTTTCACTACCAGGACTGAAGCTTTCTTT
size: NA; J: TRBJ1-5; V: TRBV7-2; D: NA; CDR3: CASSNREFGQPQHF; DNA: TGTGCCAGCAGCAACAGGGAATTTGGTCAGCCCCAGCATTTT
size: NA; J: TRBJ2-5; V: TRBV3-1/TRBV3-2; D: NA; CDR3: CASSLRGTQYF; DNA: TGTGCCAGCAGCCTCCGAGGGACCCAGTACTTC
size: NA; J: TRBJ1-3; V: TRBV6-5; D: NA; CDR3: CASSTTGNSGNTIYF; DNA: TGTGCCAGCAGCACGACAGGCAACTCTGGAAACACCATATATTTT
size: once; J: TRBJ2-7; V: TRBV5-5; D: TRBD1; CDR3: CASSTPGQGFKGEQYF; DNA: TGTGCCAGCAGCACCCCGGGACAGGGGTTTAAAGGGGAGCAGTACTTC
size: few; J: TRBJ2-2; V: TRBV10-1; D: NA; CDR3: CASRDPNTGELFF; DNA: TGCGCCAGCAGGGACCCGAACACCGGGGAGCTGTTTTTT
size: NA; J: TRBJ2-3; V: TRBV28; D: NA; CDR3: CASSVPQGGATDTQYF; DNA: TGTGCCAGCAGCGTCCCCCAAGGGGGTGCCACAGATACGCAGTATTTT
size: NA; J: TRBJ1-2; V: TRBV5-1; D: NA; CDR3: CASSDLGGYTF; DNA: TGCGCCAGCAGCGACTTAGGAGGCTACACCTTC
size: NA; J: TRBJ2-3; V: TRBV11-2; D: TRBD2; CDR3: CASSPLRGAPADTQYF; DNA: TGTGCCAGCAGCCCTCTGCGGGGGGCACCAGCCGATACGCAGTATTTT
size: NA; J: TRBJ2-3; V: TRBV5-6; D: NA; CDR3: CASSLQGATDTQYF; DNA: TGTGCCAGCAGCTTGCAGGGAGCGACAGATACGCAGTATTTT
size: NA; J: TRBJ1-2; V: TRBV28; D: NA; CDR3: CASSPPGKGYTF; DNA: TGTGCCAGCAGTCCCCCAGGGAAGGGCTACACCTTC
size: NA; J: TRBJ1-1; V: TRBV10-1; D: NA; CDR3: CASSDLRGSGTEAFF; DNA: TGCGCCAGCAGTGATCTCCGTGGGTCCGGCACTGAAGCTTTCTTT
size: NA; J: TRBJ1-4; V: TRBV28; D: TRBD1; CDR3: CASSSGGARNEKLFF; DNA: TGTGCCAGCAGTTCAGGGGGCGCCCGTAATGAAAAACTGTTTTTT
size: NA; J: TRBJ1-6; V: TRBV3-1/TRBV3-2; D: TRBD1; CDR3: CASSRTGGRSSYNSPLHF; DNA: TGTGCCAGCAGCCGGACAGGGGGCCGGAGCTCCTATAATTCACCCCTCCACTTT
size: NA; J: TRBJ2-1; V: TRBV25-1; D: NA; CDR3: CASSEPLEEQFF; DNA: TGTGCCAGCAGTGAACCCTTGGAGGAGCAGTTCTTC